This is a list of T cell receptor beta chains from one sample in a study of blood T cell repertoires in COVID-19. Some clones are missing from TCRdb's copy, which holds only in-frame ones; the method was immunoSEQ multiplex PCR. The table has 150,000 to 200,000 clones, 80% to 90% seen once. Sequences were obtained from peripheral blood. These receptor sequences come from a woman of 80 years or more with COVID-19, enrolled during active disease. CDR3s include the opening cysteine and the closing phenylalanine or tryptophan. A D gene is named only where the DNA matches it firmly. The size field is filled for only some rows; it gives once, few, many or a size class.

V	size	J	D	DNA	CDR3
TRBV5-1	.	TRBJ2-7	TRBD1	TGCGCCAGCACCCCTACAGGGGGGTCTAACGAGCAGTACTTC	CASTPTGGSNEQYF
TRBV27	.	TRBJ2-3	.	TGTGCCAGCAGTTTGAACGGAGCCTCAGATACGCAGTATTTT	CASSLNGASDTQYF
TRBV5-6	.	TRBJ2-1	.	TGTGCCAGCAGCGCTGAGGGGGTAGCCGGGGAGCAGTTCTTC	CASSAEGVAGEQFF
TRBV19	.	TRBJ1-6	.	TGTGCCAGTAGTGCTACTGGGGGCCCGTATTCACCCCTCCACTTT	CASSATGGPYSPLHF
TRBV19	few	TRBJ2-3	TRBD2	TGTGCCAGTAGCCTACTAGCGGAAGGGGGTACAGATACGCAGTATTTT	CASSLLAEGGTDTQYF
TRBV29-1	few	TRBJ1-3	.	TGCAGCGTCGGGACTGGAAACACCATATATTTT	CSVGTGNTIYF
TRBV28	.	TRBJ2-1	.	TGTGCCAGCAGTGATCCCGGGAAGGACTACAATGAGCAGTTCTTC	CASSDPGKDYNEQFF
TRBV9	.	TRBJ2-3	TRBD2	TGTGCCAGCAGCTCGATAGCGGGGGCCGCCCTAGGCACAGATACGCAGTATTTT	CASSSIAGAALGTDTQYF
TRBV19	.	TRBJ2-1	TRBD2	TGTGCCAGTAGTATCTTAGCGGGGGAAAGCAATGAGCAGTTCTTC	CASSILAGESNEQFF
TRBV6-6	.	TRBJ2-7	TRBD1	TGTGCCAGCGGGACAGGCTCCTACGAGCAGTACTTC	CASGTGSYEQYF
TRBV11-2	.	TRBJ1-1	.	TGTGCCAGCAGCTTGTTACGGGGGAACACTGAAGCTTTCTTT	CASSLLRGNTEAFF
TRBV3-1/TRBV3-2	.	TRBJ1-2	.	TGTGCCAGCAGCCAGGATCAGGGGTTTTATGGCTACACCTTC	CASSQDQGFYGYTF
TRBV6-5	.	TRBJ1-2	.	TGTGCCAGCAGGCCCGATGCAGGGGACTATGGCTACACCTTC	CASRPDAGDYGYTF
TRBV5-1	.	TRBJ1-2	TRBD1	TGCGCCAGCAGCCCGGACAGGGGAAATTATGGCTACACCTTC	CASSPDRGNYGYTF
TRBV7-2	.	TRBJ2-7	TRBD1	TGTGCCAGCAGCCCTCATCTGACAGGGAAATCCTCCTACGAGCAGTACTTC	CASSPHLTGKSSYEQYF
TRBV9	.	TRBJ1-2	TRBD1	TGTGCCAGCAGCGTAGCGTGGACAGGGTACTATGGCTACACCTTC	CASSVAWTGYYGYTF
TRBV27	.	TRBJ1-3	.	TGTGCCAGCAGTTTGGTCCACCCCACCGGGTTCTCTGGAAACACCATATATTTT	CASSLVHPTGFSGNTIYF
TRBV7-9	.	TRBJ1-1	TRBD1	TGTGCCAGCAGCGGACACCGACAGGGACGGAGTGAAGCTTTCTTT	CASSGHRQGRSEAFF
TRBV6-1	.	TRBJ2-7	.	TGTGCCAGCAGTGAGGCCGCTTCACGCGAGCAGTACTTC	CASSEAASREQYF
TRBV7-9	few	TRBJ2-7	TRBD2	TGTGCCAGCAGCCTTTCCCATTTCCCGGGACTAGTATTTTACGAGCAGTACTTC	CASSLSHFPGLVFYEQYF
TRBV9	many	TRBJ2-2	TRBD1	TGTGCCAGCAGCCGACAGGGGGACGGGGAGCTGTTTTTT	CASSRQGDGELFF
TRBV28	.	TRBJ2-2	.	TGTGCCAGCAGTTTAAACCCGGAGCGGGAGCTGTTTTTT	CASSLNPERELFF
TRBV24-1	.	TRBJ2-3	.	TGTGCCACCAGTGATTCCCTAGCGGATACGCAGTATTTT	CATSDSLADTQYF
TRBV10-2	.	TRBJ2-2	.	TGCGCCAGCAAGTTAGCTGGGGAGCTGTTTTTT	CASKLAGELFF
TRBV28	.	TRBJ2-2	.	TGTGCCAGCAGTTTAGGGGGGTCCGGGGAGCTGTTTTTT	CASSLGGSGELFF
TRBV18	.	TRBJ2-5	TRBD2	TGTGCCAGCTCTCCGATAGCGGGAGAGGTTCAAGAGACCCAGTACTTC	CASSPIAGEVQETQYF
TRBV30	many	TRBJ1-2	.	TGTGCCTGGAGTGTCCGCTATGGCTACACCTTC	CAWSVRYGYTF
TRBV19	.	TRBJ2-1	TRBD1	TGTGCCAGTAGTATCACCGGGACAGGGAGCTCCTACAATGAGCAGTTCTTC	CASSITGTGSSYNEQFF
TRBV28	once	TRBJ1-2	.	TGTGCCAGCAGTTTCTCTAGGAACTATGGCTACACCTTC	CASSFSRNYGYTF
TRBV6-5	.	TRBJ2-7	TRBD1	TGTGCCTCCCACAGGGGGTTCGCCTACGAGCAGTACTTC	CASHRGFAYEQYF
TRBV18	.	TRBJ2-3	TRBD2	TGTGCCAGCTCACCCGGCGGCAGCGGGGGCACAGATACGCAGTATTTT	CASSPGGSGGTDTQYF
TRBV7-8	.	TRBJ1-5	TRBD1	TGTGCCAGCAGCATCGACAGGGTCCAGCAGCCCCAGCATTTT	CASSIDRVQQPQHF
TRBV9	.	TRBJ1-2	TRBD1	TGTGCCAGCAGCGCTCGCTCGGGACAGGGTCTTGGCTACACCTTC	CASSARSGQGLGYTF
TRBV5-4	.	TRBJ2-5	TRBD2	TGTGCCAGCAGCTTGATGGTAGCGGGAGTTCGCGAGACCCAGTACTTC	CASSLMVAGVRETQYF
TRBV14	.	TRBJ1-2	.	TGTGCCAGCAGCCAAGAGCTCGGAGGGACCGATGGCTACACCTTC	CASSQELGGTDGYTF
TRBV6-5	.	TRBJ2-7	TRBD1	TGTGCCAGCAGACCTGGACAGGGGGGCTACGAGCAGTACTTC	CASRPGQGGYEQYF
TRBV11-1	.	TRBJ2-1	TRBD2	TGTGCCAGCAGCCGACTAGCAGCATTTAGGGATGAGCAGTTCTTC	CASSRLAAFRDEQFF
TRBV2	.	TRBJ1-2	.	TGTGCCAGCAGTGAAATGGAGGCCGCTCCGGCTGGTGGCTACACCTTC	CASSEMEAAPAGGYTF
TRBV3-1/TRBV3-2	once	TRBJ2-3	.	TGTGCCAGCAGCGCCGGGACATCGAGCACAGATACGCAGTATTTT	CASSAGTSSTDTQYF
TRBV7-2	.	TRBJ2-5	.	TGTGCCAGCAGCCCCGGCCTCCCAGGCAGGGAGACCCAGTACTTC	CASSPGLPGRETQYF
TRBV5-1	.	TRBJ1-5	.	TGCGCCAGCAGCTTGGGCAGGGATCAGCCCCAGCATTTT	CASSLGRDQPQHF
TRBV7-9	.	TRBJ2-2	TRBD1	TGTGCCGGACAGGGGTCCCCCGGGGAGCTGTTTTTT	CAGQGSPGELFF
TRBV15	.	TRBJ1-2	TRBD1	TGTGCCACCAGCAGAACGGGACAGGGACGTGGCTACACCTTC	CATSRTGQGRGYTF